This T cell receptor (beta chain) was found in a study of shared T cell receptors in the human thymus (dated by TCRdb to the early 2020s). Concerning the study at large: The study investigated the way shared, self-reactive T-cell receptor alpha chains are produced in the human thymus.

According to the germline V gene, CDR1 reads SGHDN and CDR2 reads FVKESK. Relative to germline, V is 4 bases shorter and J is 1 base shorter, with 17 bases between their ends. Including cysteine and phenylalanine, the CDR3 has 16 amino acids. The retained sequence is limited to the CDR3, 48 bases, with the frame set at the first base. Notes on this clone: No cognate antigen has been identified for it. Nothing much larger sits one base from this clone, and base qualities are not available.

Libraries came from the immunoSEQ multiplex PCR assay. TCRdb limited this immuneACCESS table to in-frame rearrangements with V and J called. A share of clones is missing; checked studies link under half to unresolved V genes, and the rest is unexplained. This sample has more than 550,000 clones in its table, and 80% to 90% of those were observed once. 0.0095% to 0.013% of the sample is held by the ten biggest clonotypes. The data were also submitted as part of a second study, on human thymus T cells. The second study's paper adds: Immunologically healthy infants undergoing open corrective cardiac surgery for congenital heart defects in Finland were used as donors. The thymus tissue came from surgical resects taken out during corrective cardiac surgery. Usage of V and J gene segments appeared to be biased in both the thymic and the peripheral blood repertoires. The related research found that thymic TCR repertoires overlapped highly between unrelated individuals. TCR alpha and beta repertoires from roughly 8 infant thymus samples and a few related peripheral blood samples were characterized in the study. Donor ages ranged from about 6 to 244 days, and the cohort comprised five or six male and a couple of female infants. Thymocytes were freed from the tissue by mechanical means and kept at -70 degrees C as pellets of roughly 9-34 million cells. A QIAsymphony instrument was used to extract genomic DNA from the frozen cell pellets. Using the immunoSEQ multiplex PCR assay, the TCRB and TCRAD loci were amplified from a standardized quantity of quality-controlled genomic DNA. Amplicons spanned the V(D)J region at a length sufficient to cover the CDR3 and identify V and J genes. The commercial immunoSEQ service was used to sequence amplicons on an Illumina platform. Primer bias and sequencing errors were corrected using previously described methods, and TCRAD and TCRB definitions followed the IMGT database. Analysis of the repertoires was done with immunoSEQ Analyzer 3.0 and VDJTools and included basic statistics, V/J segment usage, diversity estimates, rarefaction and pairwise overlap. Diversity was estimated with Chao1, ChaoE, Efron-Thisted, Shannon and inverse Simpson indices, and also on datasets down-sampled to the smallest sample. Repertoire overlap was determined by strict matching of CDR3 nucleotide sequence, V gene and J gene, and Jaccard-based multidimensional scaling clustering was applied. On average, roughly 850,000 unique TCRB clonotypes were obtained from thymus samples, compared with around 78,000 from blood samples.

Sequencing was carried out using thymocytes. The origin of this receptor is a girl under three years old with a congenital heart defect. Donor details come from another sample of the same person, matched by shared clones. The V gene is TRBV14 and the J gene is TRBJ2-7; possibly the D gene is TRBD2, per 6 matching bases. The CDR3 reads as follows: CASSLISGTASYEQYF. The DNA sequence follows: TGTGCCAGCAGCCTTATCTCCGGGACTGCTTCCTACGAGCAGTACTTC. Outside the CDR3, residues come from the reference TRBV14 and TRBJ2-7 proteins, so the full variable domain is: EAGVTQFPSHSVIEKGQTVTLRCDPISGHDNLYWYRRVMGKEIKFLLHFVKESKQDESGMPNNRFLAERTGGTYSTLKVQPAELEDSGVYFCASSLISGTASYEQYFGPGTRLTVT.